This T cell receptor beta chain derives from a study of T cell clonotyping in hematopoietic cell transplantation. The table came from immunoSEQ multiplex PCR; TCRdb's copy has only in-frame clones and leaves some out. Altogether about 14,000 clones are present, around 94% being singletons, with the ten largest covering approximately 4.9%. The material was PBMCs, obtained 30 days after allogeneic stem cell transplant. The sequence was collected from a male patient in his sixties who had an allogeneic stem cell transplant from an unrelated donor, so the T cells may come from the graft donor. Some clones in this sample may be carry-over from other donors' samples.

CDR3 bases: TGCGCCAGCAGCTTGGGAATGGCTAGCGGGAATGTCTACGAGCAGTACTTC. This codes for CASSLGMASGNVYEQYF. The chain has TRBV5-1 and TRBJ2-7, with 9 bases matching TRBD2. Trimming cost V 0 bases and J 3 bases; bases outside gene matches: 10. Germline V gene data show CDR1 as SGHRS and CDR2 as YFSETQ. CDR3 length: 17 residues.